This is a list of T cell receptor beta chains from one sample in a study of T cell repertoires in cytomegalovirus infection. The antigens for these receptors are not known. TCRdb re-called the reads through MiXCR, storing one row per CDR3 protein. The table has about 770,000 distinct CDR3 sequences, approximately 32% seen once. The sample was cultured CD8+ T cells from PBMCs, taken from culture after CMV antigen stimulation. The receptors were gathered from a human donor in good health (CMV status not recorded). Some clones in this sample may be carry-over from other donors' samples. CDR3s include the opening cysteine and the closing phenylalanine or tryptophan. The D gene is left open where the match is weak. Size tells how often a clone was seen (once, few, many) or the class of an expanded clone, and some rows leave it out.

j_gene: TRBJ1-6; d_gene: TRBD1; len: 15; v_gene: TRBV4-1; abundance: .; CDR3aa: CASSQGQGANSPLHF; CDR3nt: TGCGCCAGCAGCCAAGGACAGGGGGCAAATTCACCCCTCCACTTT
j_gene: TRBJ2-2; d_gene: TRBD1; len: 15; v_gene: TRBV10-3; abundance: .; CDR3aa: CAIKQWDRGTGELFF; CDR3nt: TGTGCCATCAAACAATGGGACAGGGGCACCGGGGAGCTGTTTTTT
j_gene: TRBJ1-5; d_gene: .; len: 17; v_gene: TRBV19; abundance: .; CDR3aa: CASSIGPFRVSNQPQHF; CDR3nt: TGTGCCAGTAGTATCGGCCCCTTCCGGGTGAGCAATCAGCCCCAGCATTTT
j_gene: TRBJ1-5; d_gene: .; len: 15; v_gene: TRBV27; abundance: many; CDR3aa: CASNPGGRSNQPQHF; CDR3nt: TGTGCCAGCAACCCGGGGGGACGAAGCAATCAGCCCCAGCATTTT
j_gene: TRBJ2-3; d_gene: TRBD1; len: 15; v_gene: TRBV7-2; abundance: many; CDR3aa: CASSRRDRAPDTQYF; CDR3nt: TGTGCCAGCAGCCGCCGGGACAGGGCCCCAGATACGCAGTATTTT
j_gene: TRBJ2-2; d_gene: .; len: 15; v_gene: TRBV4-3; abundance: .; CDR3aa: CASSTSYRENGELFF; CDR3nt: TGCGCCAGCAGCACATCTTACAGGGAGAATGGGGAGCTGTTTTTT
j_gene: TRBJ1-1; d_gene: TRBD1; len: 13; v_gene: TRBV4-1; abundance: few; CDR3aa: CASSPGGWTEAFF; CDR3nt: TGCGCCAGCAGCCCAGGGGGTTGGACTGAAGCTTTCTTT
j_gene: TRBJ1-2; d_gene: .; len: 15; v_gene: TRBV7-6; abundance: many; CDR3aa: CASSLAPGPNYGYTF; CDR3nt: TGTGCCAGCAGCTTAGCGCCCGGGCCAAACTATGGCTACACCTTC
j_gene: TRBJ2-2; d_gene: .; len: 14; v_gene: TRBV6-2/TRBV6-3; abundance: few; CDR3aa: CATQRWTNTGELFF; CDR3nt: TGTGCCACCCAAAGGTGGACGAACACCGGGGAGCTGTTTTTT
j_gene: TRBJ2-2; d_gene: .; len: 15; v_gene: TRBV12-3/TRBV12-4; abundance: few; CDR3aa: CASSRRAGAFGELFF; CDR3nt: TGTGCCAGCAGCCGACGGGCAGGGGCTTTCGGGGAGCTGTTTTTT
j_gene: TRBJ1-2; d_gene: .; len: 14; v_gene: TRBV12-3/TRBV12-4; abundance: many; CDR3aa: CASSHGEEYYGYTF; CDR3nt: TGTGCCAGCAGTCATGGAGAGGAGTACTATGGCTACACCTTC
j_gene: TRBJ1-2; d_gene: .; len: 14; v_gene: TRBV28; abundance: .; CDR3aa: CAILPDSINYGYTF; CDR3nt: TGTGCCATCCTACCGGACAGTATTAACTATGGCTACACCTTC
j_gene: TRBJ2-1; d_gene: TRBD2; len: 16; v_gene: TRBV12-3/TRBV12-4; abundance: .; CDR3aa: CACSPRTSGGIFEQFF; CDR3nt: TGTGCCTGCAGTCCCAGGACTAGCGGGGGGATTTTTGAGCAGTTCTTC
j_gene: TRBJ2-2; d_gene: .; len: 15; v_gene: TRBV7-6; abundance: .; CDR3aa: CASREGPTNTGELFF; CDR3nt: TGTGCCAGTCGGGAAGGCCCCACGAACACCGGGGAGCTGTTTTTT
j_gene: TRBJ2-5; d_gene: .; len: 14; v_gene: TRBV6-6; abundance: .; CDR3aa: CASSAERGGQTQYF; CDR3nt: TGTGCCAGCAGTGCAGAAAGGGGTGGTCAGACCCAGTACTTC
j_gene: TRBJ1-1; d_gene: TRBD1; len: 15; v_gene: TRBV11-2; abundance: .; CDR3aa: CASSNRDSLNTEAFF; CDR3nt: TGTGCCAGCAGCAACCGGGACAGCCTGAACACTGAAGCTTTCTTT
j_gene: TRBJ2-7; d_gene: TRBD1; len: 17; v_gene: TRBV18; abundance: once; CDR3aa: CASSPSRTGGESYEQYF; CDR3nt: TGTGCCAGCTCACCCTCCAGGACAGGGGGCGAATCCTACGAGCAGTACTTC